A few counts support the clone carrying this T cell receptor beta chain. Its antigen is not known. There are 13 residues in the CDR3. CDR1 and CDR2 (germline): SGHDT, YYEEEE. V was clipped by 4 bases and J by 6 bases, with 13 bases between them. TCRdb reprocessed the 5' RACE reads via MiXCR and lists one record per CDR3 protein. The table has around 220,000 distinct CDR3 sequences, over 13% seen once; the top ten hold 8.5% to 10%. This record comes from a study of identical twins. Study-wide results and limits: For cord blood, abundant beta clonotypes had fewer insertions, unlike memory repertoires, which showed none. It was out-of-frame TCR alpha sharing in monozygotic twins that models underestimated. For out-of-frame beta sequences, excess twin sharing was weaker. The study found excess low generation probability among twin-shared out-of-frame alpha sequences.

The sequencing input was memory (CD45RO+) T cells sorted from blood. The clonotype comes from a woman between 18 and 30 years old in good health. The rearrangement links TRBV5-6 to TRBJ2-5, with D tentatively TRBD2 (7 bases). CDR3 loop: CASSPGEGKTQYF. The CDR3 DNA reads TGTGCCAGCAGCCCAGGGGAGGGGAAGACCCAGTACTTC.